This TCR beta chain was recovered during a study of T cell responses to AZD1222 COVID-19 vaccine. General study results and limits: Spike was spanned by vaccine-associated CD4 TCRs, which were dominant at 160-218 and 743-854. Among the donors, most were white British and more were female, and clonal diversity was possibly underestimated.

V dropped 2 bases and J dropped 5; count of bases not matched to a gene: 13. CDR1 and CDR2 from the germline V gene are GTSNPN and SVGIG (reference sequence). The CDR3 extends over 16 amino acids. TCRdb keeps only in-frame clones here, not all; method: immunoSEQ multiplex PCR. Of 90,000 to 100,000 clones in the sample, roughly 91% are singletons; the top ten hold approximately 7%. To note about this clone: The antigen remains undetermined.

The source was peripheral blood, collected on day 0 of AZD1222 vaccination. The chain employs TRBV30 and TRBJ2-5; TRBD1 aligns across 8 bases. The TCR originated in an adult in good health. The CDR3 nucleotides read TGTGCCTGGAGTCCCCTAGGGCAGGGGGCTATCGAGACCCAGTACTTC. Protein sequence: CAWSPLGQGAIETQYF.